This T cell receptor (beta chain) stems from a study of siplizumab effects on memory and regulatory T cells. CDR3 size: 17 residues. Germline CDR1 is LGHNA and CDR2 is YNFKEQ. Trimming removed 5 bases at V and 3 bases at J, with 23 bases between. General study points: Naive T cells looked more diverse than memory cells, and they looked like major contributors to the alloresponse. Left unconfirmed was the suppressive function of proliferating Tregs from siplizumab cultures. An assignable naive or memory phenotype was lacking in roughly 80-96% of proliferating CD4+ or CD8+ clones.

Turning to this clone: Its matching antigen is unknown.

Per sample, roughly 94,000 TCR templates underwent assay. Generated by immunoSEQ multiplex PCR, the TCRdb table keeps only in-frame clones and is missing some. The sample has 75,000 to 100,000 clones, 90% to 95% seen once. The chain recombines TRBV4-2 with TRBJ2-7; maybe TRBD1 (6 bases). The sample taken for sequencing was non-Treg CD4+ T cells sorted from blood. The clonotype originates from a human donor in good health. The CDR3 reads CASSGAARGVSGYEQYF. Here the CDR3 DNA reads TGTGCCAGCAGCGGGGCGGCCAGGGGAGTTTCTGGCTACGAGCAGTACTTC.